This TCR beta chain is from a study of T cells in localized non-small cell lung cancer. Study-wide points: Tumor showed lower T cell clonality than uninvolved adjacent lung, where it was highest.

Concerning this clone: Its antigen remains unidentified.

TCRdb's table, derived via immunoSEQ multiplex PCR, lists solely in-frame clones and lacks some. This sample carries about 33,000 clones, 78% of them seen once, and the ten largest clones take approximately 35%. The CDR3 has 14 residues. The ends lost 2 bases at V and 3 bases at J; junction bases unmatched: 1. Germline V lookup: CDR1 LNHDA, CDR2 SQIVND (reference sequence). The source is a male donor older than 55 with stage II squamous cell lung carcinoma. The source was peripheral blood, collected before any cancer treatment. V gene TRBV19 combines with J gene TRBJ2-7, with 10 bases matching TRBD2. The CDR3 region is CASSITSGNYEQYF. The DNA for the CDR3 is TGTGCCAGTAGTATAACTAGCGGGAACTACGAGCAGTACTTC. The full variable domain, rest sourced from reference TRBV19 and TRBJ2-7, is DGGITQSPKYLFRKEGQNVTLSCEQNLNHDAMYWYRQDPGQGLRLIYYSQIVNDFQKGDIAEGYSVSREKKESFPLTVTSAQKNPTAFYLCASSITSGNYEQYFGPGTRLTVT.